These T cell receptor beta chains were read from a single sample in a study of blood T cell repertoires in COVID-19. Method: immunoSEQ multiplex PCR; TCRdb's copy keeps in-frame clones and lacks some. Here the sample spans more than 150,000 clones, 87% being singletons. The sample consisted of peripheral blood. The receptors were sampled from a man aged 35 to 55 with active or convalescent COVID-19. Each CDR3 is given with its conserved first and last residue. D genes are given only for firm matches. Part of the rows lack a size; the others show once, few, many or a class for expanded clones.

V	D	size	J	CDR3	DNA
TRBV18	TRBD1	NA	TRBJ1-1	CASSPTGTGDTEAFF	TGTGCCAGCTCACCAACCGGGACAGGGGACACTGAAGCTTTCTTT
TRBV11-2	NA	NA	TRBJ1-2	CASSSGRADGYTF	TGTGCCAGCAGCTCCGGCAGGGCGGATGGCTACACCTTC
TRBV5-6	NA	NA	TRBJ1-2	CASRGLAGYGYTF	TGTGCCAGCAGGGGACTGGCGGGCTATGGCTACACCTTC
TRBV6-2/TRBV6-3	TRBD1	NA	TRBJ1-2	CASSQSRTGMDGYTF	TGTGCCAGCAGTCAATCTAGGACAGGTATGGATGGCTACACCTTC
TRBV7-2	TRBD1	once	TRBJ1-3	CASSFQGGPRNTIYF	TGTGCCAGCAGCTTCCAAGGGGGCCCCAGAAACACCATATATTTT
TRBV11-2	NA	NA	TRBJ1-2	CASSPDRLNYGYTF	TGTGCCAGCAGCCCGGACAGATTGAACTATGGCTACACCTTC
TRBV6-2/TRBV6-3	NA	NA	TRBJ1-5	CASSDDRDNQPQHF	TGTGCCAGCAGTGACGACAGAGACAATCAGCCCCAGCATTTT
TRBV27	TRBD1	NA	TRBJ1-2	CASRLTSTGNYGYTF	TGTGCCAGCAGATTGACCTCGACAGGGAACTATGGCTACACCTTC
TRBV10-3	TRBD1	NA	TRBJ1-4	CAISGTGEWEKLFF	TGTGCCATCAGTGGGACAGGGGAATGGGAAAAACTGTTTTTT
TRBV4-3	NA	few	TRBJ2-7	CASSLAAGSSSYEQYF	TGCGCCAGCAGCCTAGCTGCCGGGTCCAGCTCCTACGAGCAGTACTTC
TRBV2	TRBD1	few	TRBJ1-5	CASKDREGNQPQHF	TGTGCCAGCAAGGACAGGGAGGGCAATCAGCCCCAGCATTTT
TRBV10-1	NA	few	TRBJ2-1	CASSEESGTMKFF	TGCGCCAGCAGTGAGGAATCAGGTACAATGAAGTTCTTC
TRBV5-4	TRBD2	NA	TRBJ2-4	CASSPGGGWDKNIQYF	TGTGCCAGCAGCCCCGGGGGGGGGTGGGACAAAAACATTCAGTACTTC
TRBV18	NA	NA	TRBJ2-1	CASSTMSQGWDEQFF	TGTGCCAGCTCAACCATGAGTCAGGGATGGGATGAGCAGTTCTTC
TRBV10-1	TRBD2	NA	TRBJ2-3	CASSGTSGGGNTQYF	TGCGCCAGCAGTGGGACTAGCGGGGGAGGGAATACGCAGTATTTT
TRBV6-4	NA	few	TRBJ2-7	CASSRTEQYF	TGTGCCAGCAGTCGGACAGAGCAGTACTTC
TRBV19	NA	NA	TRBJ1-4	CASSQGGLTNEKLFF	TGTGCCAGTAGTCAAGGCGGGCTAACTAATGAAAAACTGTTTTTT
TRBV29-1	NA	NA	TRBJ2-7	CSVVGGADEQYF	TGCAGCGTTGTTGGGGGGGCGGACGAGCAGTACTTC
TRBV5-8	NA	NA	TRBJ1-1	CASSLRNTEAFF	TGTGCCAGCAGCTTGCGGAACACTGAAGCTTTCTTT
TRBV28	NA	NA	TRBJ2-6	CASSRTPSGANVLTF	TGTGCCAGCAGTCGAACTCCCTCTGGGGCCAACGTCCTGACTTTC
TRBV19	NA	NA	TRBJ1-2	CASSIQGNYGYTF	TGTGCCAGTAGTATTCAGGGGAACTATGGCTACACCTTC
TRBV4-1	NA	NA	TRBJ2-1	CASSQGVGRSNEQFF	TGCGCCAGCAGCCAAGGGGTCGGCAGGTCGAATGAGCAGTTCTTC
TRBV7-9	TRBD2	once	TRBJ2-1	CASSLGASGGTSSYNEQFF	TGTGCCAGCAGCTTAGGGGCTAGCGGGGGGACTAGCTCCTACAATGAGCAGTTCTTC
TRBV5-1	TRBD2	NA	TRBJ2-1	CASSLDGSGGYNEQFF	TGCGCCAGCAGCTTGGATGGTAGCGGGGGTTACAATGAGCAGTTCTTC
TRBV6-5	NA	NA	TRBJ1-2	CASRPGSLAGYTF	TGTGCCAGCAGACCCGGGAGTCTGGCTGGCTACACCTTC
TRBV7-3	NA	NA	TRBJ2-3	CASSFLASTDTQYF	TGTGCCAGCAGCTTCCTAGCTAGCACAGATACGCAGTATTTT
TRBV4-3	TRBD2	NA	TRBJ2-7	CASSQDTPGLGNSYEQYF	TGCGCCAGCAGCCAAGATACCCCGGGACTAGGGAACTCCTACGAGCAGTACTTC